The subject of this entry is one T cell receptor beta chain. The antigen this receptor binds is unknown. Base qualities are missing; no much larger clone stands one base away. TCRbeta CDR3 regions were amplified from genomic DNA by means of the immunoSEQ Assay, a bias-controlled multiplex PCR. The paper's data handling went like this. Within the assay, amplification of reference gene primers was used to estimate how many nucleated cells each sample contained. Sequence reads were collapsed and filtered to measure the absolute abundance of every unique TCRbeta CDR3 rearrangement. For each sample, productive Simpson clonality was calculated as the square root of Simpson's diversity index across productive rearrangements. TCRdb took this table from immuneACCESS and kept in-frame rearrangements with V and J called. Such tables lack part of the clones; where checked against another copy, unresolved V genes explain under half of the gap, and the rest is unexplained. Clone size and V and J calls were adopted from that table, with D and trimming inferred from the DNA. Recorded for this sample are 150,000 or so clones; around 89% of them occurred a single time. Approximately 7% of the sample belongs to the ten largest clones.

The data belong to a study of blood T cell repertoires in COVID-19 (TCRdb year 2020). Study-level background: Samples covering the acute and convalescent phases of COVID-19 were provided by collaborators in the United States, Italy and Spain. The prospective study material was composed of cDNA or gDNA derived from T cells, B-cell-depleted T cells, or PBMCs. The dataset comprised deeply sampled blood TCRbeta repertoires from subjects exposed to, actively infected with, or recovered from COVID-19. The repertoires were released in a freely available public database meant as a resource for research on the immune response to SARS-CoV-2. Samples were obtained from the ongoing ImmuneRACE study (first 160 participants) and from 1,000 to 1,500 subjects provided by 6 global collaborators. Nearly every sample came with metadata listing a de-identified subject ID, COVID-19 status, age in years and sex. Where available, HLA class I and class II types were taken from metadata supplied by the sample provider and were not determined by assay-based typing.

CDR3 length: 15 amino acids, cysteine to phenylalanine. This entry keeps only the CDR3 DNA: 45 bases, framed from base 1. The germline V gene (reference sequence) yields MNHEY for CDR1 and SMNVEV for CDR2. At the junction V is shortened by 1 base and J by 7 bases, with 13 bases in between. The research as a whole found: How much clinical and demographic metadata was included differed by source and by participant, and the metadata was provided uncurated.

Enrolling through a virtual design, the prospective study's participants ranged in age from about 18 to 100 years and lived across around 25 United States geographic areas. To assign participants to cohorts, the prospective study relied on clinical history that participants themselves reported in a screening survey and a study questionnaire. Recovered participants in ImmuneRACE Cohort 3 were defined by two consecutive negative NP/OP PCR tests, clearance by a healthcare professional, or resolution of symptoms. Each participant in the prospective study had whole blood, serum and a nasopharyngeal or oropharyngeal swab collected by mobile phlebotomists. Additional blood draws and questionnaires over an approximately 2-month period could optionally be provided by prospective study participants. Before DNA extraction, prospective study blood samples were shipped either frozen or at room temperature.

The receptor was derived from a woman in her forties or fifties who had recovered from COVID-19. The source material was PBMCs or T cells enriched from blood (not recorded which). The sequence joins TRBV27 to TRBJ1-4; too little of a D gene remains to name it. The DNA sequence is given as TGTGCCAGCAGTTTATTAGCCATGGGGAGTGAAAAACTGTTTTTT. Translation gives CASSLLAMGSEKLFF.